The sequence of this T cell receptor (beta chain) was determined in a study of T-cell reconstitution after alpha-beta-depleted transplantation in children. Germline assignment: CDR1 SQVTM and CDR2 ANQGSEA. The CDR3 consists of 16 residues. The V end was cut by 0 bases, the J end by 5 bases, with 17 bases between. Findings and limits, study-wide: Reportedly, roughly two months post-transplant, alpha-beta T cells arose from several hundred expanded graft clones. The authors attributed T-cell counts and diversity one year after transplant mostly to newly produced T cells. Surviving recipient cells, namely T cells and thymic progenitors, were the source of high day-60 TCRbeta diversity in some patients.

Preparation of the TCRbeta library involved a method that used unique molecular identifiers. MiXCR was run by TCRdb on the PCR reads, yielding one entry per CDR3 protein. Of 190,000 or so distinct CDR3 sequences in the sample, roughly 6.3% were seen once. This clonotype has ten or more counts. Its antigen is unidentified. The origin of this receptor is a girl under three years old with combined immunodeficiency, due to receive a stem cell transplant. The rearrangement joins TRBV29-1 to TRBJ2-1, with a tentative D call TRBD2 (6 bases). The sample was PBMCs, taken before TCRalphabeta/CD19-depleted stem cell transplant. CDR3 DNA: TGCAGCGTTGAAGATTGGGCTAGCGAAACTGACAATGAGCAGTTCTTC. As protein: CSVEDWASETDNEQFF.